This paragraph reports one TCR beta chain. The antigen remains unidentified. Authors of the study amplified TCR beta CDR3 regions from RNA transcripts. Initially, a first-round RT-PCR of the TCR CDR3 employed the HTBI primer set. TCRdb re-called the multiplex PCR reads through MiXCR, storing one row per CDR3 protein. Of around 690,000 distinct CDR3 sequences in the sample, around 20% are singletons; the top ten hold under 35%. This specimen comes from a study of T cells in Graves' hyperthyroidism and ophthalmopathy. Study context: At the time of initial diagnosis and before any treatment, peripheral blood was collected.

Inclusion characteristics of ophthalmopathy patients comprised a Clinical Activity Score of at least 3, a NOSPECS grade of at least 4, and duration under 3 months. Germline V lookup: CDR1 LGHNA, CDR2 YNFKEQ. This CDR3 spans 14 amino acids. V was shortened by 1 base and J by 8 bases, with 12 bases between the two germline ends. The study's findings and limits: Stable hyperthyroidism and ophthalmopathy were separated using 13 V-J signatures. Clonotypes that were expanded in thyroid above 0.001 mostly appeared in blood too.

Material for sequencing was blood. The receptor's source is a man aged 25-40 years with Graves' ophthalmopathy. This sequence joins TRBV4-2 and TRBJ2-1; D is unresolved. As DNA, the CDR3 is TGTGCCAGCAGCCAAGTGGAGTCTTTACATGAGCAGTTCTTC. Translating gives CASSQVESLHEQFF.